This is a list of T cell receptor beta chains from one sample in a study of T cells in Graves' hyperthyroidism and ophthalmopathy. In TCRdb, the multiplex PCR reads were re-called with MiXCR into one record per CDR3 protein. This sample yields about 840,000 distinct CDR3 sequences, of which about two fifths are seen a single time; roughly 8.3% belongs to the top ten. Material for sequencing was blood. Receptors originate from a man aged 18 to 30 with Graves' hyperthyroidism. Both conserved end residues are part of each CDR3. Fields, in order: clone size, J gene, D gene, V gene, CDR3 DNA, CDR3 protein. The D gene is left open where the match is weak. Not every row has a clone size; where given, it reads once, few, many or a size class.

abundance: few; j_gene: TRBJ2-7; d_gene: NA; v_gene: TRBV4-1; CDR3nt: TGTGCCAGCAGCATCCGGGACACCTCCTACGAGCAGTACTTC; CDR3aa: CASSIRDTSYEQYF
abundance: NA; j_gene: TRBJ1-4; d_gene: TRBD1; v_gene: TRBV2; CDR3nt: TGTGCCAGCAGGAGACAGGGGGAAAAACTGTTTTTT; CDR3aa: CASRRQGEKLFF
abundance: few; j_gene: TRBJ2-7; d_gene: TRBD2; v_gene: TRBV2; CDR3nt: TGTGCCAGCAGCCTAAGGAGCGGGAGTCGGGACGAGCAGTACTTC; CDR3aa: CASSLRSGSRDEQYF
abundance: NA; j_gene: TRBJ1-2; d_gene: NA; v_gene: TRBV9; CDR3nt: TGTGCCAGCAGCGTAGGGACAGCCTCCCTACTCTATGGCTACACCTTC; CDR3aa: CASSVGTASLLYGYTF
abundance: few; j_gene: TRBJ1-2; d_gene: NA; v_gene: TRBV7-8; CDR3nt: TGTGCCAGCAGCTCTCCAAGGGCGAGGGACTATGGCTACACCTTC; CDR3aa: CASSSPRARDYGYTF
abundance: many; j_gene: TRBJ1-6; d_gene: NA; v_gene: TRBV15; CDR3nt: TGTGCCACCAGCAGAGATCGAGGCTCCTATAATTCACCCCTCCACTTT; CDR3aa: CATSRDRGSYNSPLHF
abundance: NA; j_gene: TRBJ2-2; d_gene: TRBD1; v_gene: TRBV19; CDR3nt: TGTGCCAGTAGTAGCCTACCGTCCGGGACAGGGCTCCCCGGGGAGCTGTTTTTT; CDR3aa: CASSSLPSGTGLPGELFF
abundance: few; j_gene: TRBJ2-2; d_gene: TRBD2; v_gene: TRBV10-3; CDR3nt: TGTGCCATCAGGGGGGGAAGTGGACTAGCGAACACCGGGGAGCTGTTTTTT; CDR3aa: CAIRGGSGLANTGELFF
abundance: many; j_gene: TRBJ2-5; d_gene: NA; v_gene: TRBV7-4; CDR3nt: TGTGCCAGCAGCCGTGACCCGCACCCGGAGACCCAGTACTTC; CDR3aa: CASSRDPHPETQYF
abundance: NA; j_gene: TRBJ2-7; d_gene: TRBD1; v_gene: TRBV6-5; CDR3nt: TGTGCCAGCAGTTTCTCCATGCAGCGGACAGGGTTCTCTCTTGCCTACGAGCAGTACTTC; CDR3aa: CASSFSMQRTGFSLAYEQYF
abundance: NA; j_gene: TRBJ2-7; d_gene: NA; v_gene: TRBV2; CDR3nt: TGTGCCACCCGGGTTTTCGCCCGCGAGCAGTACTTC; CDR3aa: CATRVFAREQYF
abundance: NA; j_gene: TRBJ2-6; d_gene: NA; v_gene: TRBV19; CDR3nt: TGTGCCAGTAGTACGCGGACAGAGTCCTCTGGGGCCAACGTCCTGACTTTC; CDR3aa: CASSTRTESSGANVLTF
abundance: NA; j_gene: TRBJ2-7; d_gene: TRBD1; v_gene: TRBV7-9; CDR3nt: TGTGCCAGCAGCCTATACGACGGGACAGGGCTTCGGGAGCAGTACTTC; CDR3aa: CASSLYDGTGLREQYF
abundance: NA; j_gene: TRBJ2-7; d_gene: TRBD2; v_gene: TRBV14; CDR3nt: TGTGCCAGCAGCCAAGATAACGTCGTCGGAGCGGGGGTGCAGTACTTC; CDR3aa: CASSQDNVVGAGVQYF
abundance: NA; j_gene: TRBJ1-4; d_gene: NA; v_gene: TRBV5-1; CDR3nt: TGCGCCAGCAGCTTACGACTAGCGAGTAATGAAAAACTGTTTTTT; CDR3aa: CASSLRLASNEKLFF
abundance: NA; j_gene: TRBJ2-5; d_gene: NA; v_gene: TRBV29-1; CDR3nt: TGCAGCGTGGGGTCGCTTTTGCTCCAAGAGACCCAGTACTTC; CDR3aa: CSVGSLLLQETQYF
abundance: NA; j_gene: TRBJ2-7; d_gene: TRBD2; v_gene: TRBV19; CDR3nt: TGTGCCAGTAGTCCCCGGACTAGCTGGGACTACGAGCAGTACTTC; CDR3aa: CASSPRTSWDYEQYF
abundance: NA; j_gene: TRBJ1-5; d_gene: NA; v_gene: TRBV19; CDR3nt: TGTGCCAGTAGTATCGCGCGTCTGGCGAGTCAGCCCCAGCATTTT; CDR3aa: CASSIARLASQPQHF
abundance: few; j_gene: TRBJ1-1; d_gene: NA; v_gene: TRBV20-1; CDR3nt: TGCAGTGCTAGATATCGGGGGAGTACTGAAGCTTTCTTT; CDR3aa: CSARYRGSTEAFF
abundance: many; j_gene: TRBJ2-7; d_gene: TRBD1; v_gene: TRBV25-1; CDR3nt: TGTGCCAGCAGCGACAGGGGGCTAGCCTACGAGCAGTACTTC; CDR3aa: CASSDRGLAYEQYF
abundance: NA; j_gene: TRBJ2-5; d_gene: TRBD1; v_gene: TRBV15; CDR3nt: TGTGCCACCAGCACCTCGACAGGGGGCGGACAAGAGACCCAGTACTTC; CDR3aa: CATSTSTGGGQETQYF
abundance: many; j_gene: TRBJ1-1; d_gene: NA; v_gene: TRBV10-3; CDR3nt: TGTGCCACCGCAAAGGAGGGGACCACTGAAGCTTTCTTT; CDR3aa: CATAKEGTTEAFF
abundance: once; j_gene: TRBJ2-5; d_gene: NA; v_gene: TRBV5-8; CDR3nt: TGTGCCAGCAGTGTCGGACAGTTAGAGACCCAGTACTTC; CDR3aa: CASSVGQLETQYF
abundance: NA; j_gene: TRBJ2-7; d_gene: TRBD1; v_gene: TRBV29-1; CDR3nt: TGCAGCGTACTAATGGGGACAGGCCGCTACGAGCAGTACTTC; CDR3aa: CSVLMGTGRYEQYF
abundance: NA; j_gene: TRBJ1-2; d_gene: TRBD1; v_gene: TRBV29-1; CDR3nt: TGCAGCGTTGCCGGGACAGGGGGCAACTATGGCTACACCTTC; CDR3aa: CSVAGTGGNYGYTF
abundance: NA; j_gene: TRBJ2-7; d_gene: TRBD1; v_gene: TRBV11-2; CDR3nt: TGTGCCAGCATCTCGACCGGGACAGGGGGCCGCGAGCAGTACTTC; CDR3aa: CASISTGTGGREQYF
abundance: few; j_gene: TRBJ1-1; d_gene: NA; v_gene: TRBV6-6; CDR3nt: TGTGCCAGCACCCTTCTCAGACAGGTCGGGGGCGCTGAAGCTTTCTTT; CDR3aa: CASTLLRQVGGAEAFF
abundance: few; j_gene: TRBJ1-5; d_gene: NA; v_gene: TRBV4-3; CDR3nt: TGCGCCAGCAGCCGCCTAACAGGGAGCAATCAGCCCCAGCATTTT; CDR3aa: CASSRLTGSNQPQHF
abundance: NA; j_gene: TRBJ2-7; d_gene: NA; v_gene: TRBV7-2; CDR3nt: TGTGCCAGCAGCCAAGATGTTAGTAGGGCCTACGAGCAGTACTTC; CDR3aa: CASSQDVSRAYEQYF
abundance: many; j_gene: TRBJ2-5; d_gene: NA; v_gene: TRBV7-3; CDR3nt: TGTGCCAGCAGCCGGACAGTGCTAGAGACCCAGTACTTC; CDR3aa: CASSRTVLETQYF
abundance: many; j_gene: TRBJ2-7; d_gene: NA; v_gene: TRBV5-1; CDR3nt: TGCGCCAGCAGCTTGGAACAGGGCACCTACGAGCAGTACTTC; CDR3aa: CASSLEQGTYEQYF
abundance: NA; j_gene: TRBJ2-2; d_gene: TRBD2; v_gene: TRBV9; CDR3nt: TGCGCCAGCAGCCAAGATTTCGGACTAGCGGCGACCGGGGAGCTGTTTTTT; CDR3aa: CASSQDFGLAATGELFF
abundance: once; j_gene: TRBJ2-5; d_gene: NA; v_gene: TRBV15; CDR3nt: TGTGCCACCAGCAGAGACTGGCGGGAAGGAGAGACCCAGTACTTC; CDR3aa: CATSRDWREGETQYF
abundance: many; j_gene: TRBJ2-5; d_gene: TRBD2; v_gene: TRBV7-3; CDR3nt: TGTGCCAGCAGCCCTTGGGAGGGGGAGACCCAGTACTTC; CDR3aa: CASSPWEGETQYF
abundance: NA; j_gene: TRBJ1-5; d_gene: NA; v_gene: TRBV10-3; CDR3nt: TGTGCCAGCAGTTACACTACGGAGGATCAGCCCCAGCATTTT; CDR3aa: CASSYTTEDQPQHF
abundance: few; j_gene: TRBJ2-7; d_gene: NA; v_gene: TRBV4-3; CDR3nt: TGCGCCAGCAGCCAAGGAGGCAGGGACGAGCAGTACTTC; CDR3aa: CASSQGGRDEQYF
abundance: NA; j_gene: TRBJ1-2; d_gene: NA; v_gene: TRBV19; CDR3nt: TGTGCCAGTAGTCCCCTGCGGGACGGCTACTATGGCTACACCTTC; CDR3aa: CASSPLRDGYYGYTF
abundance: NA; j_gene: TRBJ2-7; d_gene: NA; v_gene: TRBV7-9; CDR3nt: TGTGCCAGCAGTCCCCTGAGGGGCGCGTTGTACGAGCAGTACTTC; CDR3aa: CASSPLRGALYEQYF
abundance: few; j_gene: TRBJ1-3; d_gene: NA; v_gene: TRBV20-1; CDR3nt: TGCAGTGCTAGAAGGGAATCCTCTGGAAACACCATATATTTT; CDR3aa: CSARRESSGNTIYF
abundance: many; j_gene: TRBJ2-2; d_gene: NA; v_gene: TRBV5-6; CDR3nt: TGTGCCAGCAGCTTCGACAGTACCGGGGAGCTGTTTTTT; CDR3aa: CASSFDSTGELFF
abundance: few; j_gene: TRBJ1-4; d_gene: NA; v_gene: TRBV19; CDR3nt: TGTGCCAGTAAAGGGCGGGATGAAAAACTGTTTTTT; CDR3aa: CASKGRDEKLFF
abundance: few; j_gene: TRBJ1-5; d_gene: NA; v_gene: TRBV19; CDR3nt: TGTGCCAGTAGCTCGGACCAAGCCAATCAGCCCCAGCATTTT; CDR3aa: CASSSDQANQPQHF
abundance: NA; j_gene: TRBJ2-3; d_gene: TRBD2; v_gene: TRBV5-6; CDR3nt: TGTGCCAGCAGCCCGGGACTAGCGGAGGGGATAGGAGTCACAGATACGCAGTATTTT; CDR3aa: CASSPGLAEGIGVTDTQYF
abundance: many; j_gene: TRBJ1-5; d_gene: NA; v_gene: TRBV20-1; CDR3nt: TGCAGTGCTAGAAGGCACAATCAGCCCCAGCATTTT; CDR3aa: CSARRHNQPQHF
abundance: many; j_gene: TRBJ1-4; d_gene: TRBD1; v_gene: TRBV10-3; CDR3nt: TGTGCCATCGGCGGGACAGGGGGCGTTGGTGAAAAACTGTTTTTT; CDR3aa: CAIGGTGGVGEKLFF
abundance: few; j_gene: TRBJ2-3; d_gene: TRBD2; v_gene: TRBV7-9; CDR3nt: TGTGCCAGCAGCTCGGGACTAGCGGGAGCCAATACGCAGTATTTT; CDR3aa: CASSSGLAGANTQYF